This TCR beta chain was obtained from a study of regulatory T cells in long-lasting Graves disease. The overall study: With positive TSH receptor antibodies and over 5 years of antithyroid drugs, Graves' disease was considered persistent.

This clonotype was seen at least ten times. Time point meaning: persistent/refractory GD, antithyroid drugs over 5 years with positive TRAb. Isolated PBMC RNA provided the starting material for the TCR library. To make TCR beta libraries, researchers used iRepertoire HTBI primers and Arm-PCR of CDR3 regions. TCRdb used MiXCR to reprocess the multiplex PCR reads, holding one entry per CDR3 protein. The table lists under 450,000 distinct CDR3 sequences, approximately 25% of them singletons. From germline, CDR1 is DFQATT and CDR2 SNEGSKA (reference sequence). The CDR3 totals 13 residues. The V end was cut by 6 bases, the J end by 4 bases, with 15 bases between.

This clonotype originated in a woman in her thirties or forties with Graves disease. This chain uses TRBV20-1 with TRBJ2-5; D ambiguous. The input for sequencing was peripheral blood mononuclear cells (PBMCs), taken when the disease was refractory, from a patient treated with antithyroid drugs. The CDR3 region has the DNA TGCAGTGCCGAATCCGAAACGTTAGAGACCCAGTACTTC. The encoded protein is CSAESETLETQYF.